These 20 T cell receptor beta chains were all obtained from the same sample, sequenced in a study of Ad26.COV2.S vaccination and SARS-CoV-2 variants listed by TCRdb under 2021. The time point tag for this specimen amounts to: individuals recovered from natural SARS-CoV-2 infection. Receptor amplification or capture employed the immunoSEQ multiplex PCR assay. TCRdb took over this immuneACCESS table, retaining in-frame rearrangements with V and J assigned. Such tables are incomplete; in checked studies, under half of the missing clones stem from an unresolved V gene, and the remainder is unexplained. This sample holds approximately 97,000 clones; around 80% were observed only once. Jointly, the top ten make up 15% to 20% of the sample. The specimen comprised peripheral blood, sampled after recovery from COVID-19. The receptors shown here come from a human donor who had recovered from COVID-19.

The chain carries TRBV18 and TRBJ1-4; TRBD1 is a possible D gene (5 bases). CDR1 and CDR2 from the germline V gene are KGHSH and LQKENI. The CDR3 totals 15 residues. V was shortened by 3 bases and J by 8 bases, with 16 bases between the two germline ends. The CDR3 DNA sequence: TGTGCCAGCTCACCGGCCCGGGACGGGATCGAAAAACTGTTTTTT. This codes for CASSPARDGIEKLFF.

This clone was seen a single time. This chain links TRBV12-3 or TRBV12-4 with TRBJ2-7; D is unclear. This CDR3 region has 12 residues. Trimming removed 6 bases at V and 4 bases at J, with 10 bases between. CDR3 residues: CASSLTPYEQYF. CDR3 sequence (DNA): TGTGCCAGCAGCCTCACTCCTTACGAGCAGTACTTC.

This chain connects TRBV6-2 or TRBV6-3 to TRBJ2-1; D call uncertain. Trimming shortened V by 4 bases and J by 12 bases, and 13 bases separated the two germline ends. CDR3 length: 12 residues. CDR1 is MNHEY and CDR2 is SVGEGT in the germline V gene. CDR3 residues: CASSSSPVWQFF. The CDR3 nucleotides read TGTGCCAGCAGTTCGAGCCCGGTGTGGCAGTTCTTC.

V and J are TRBV5-6 and TRBJ1-1; D uncertain. V was pared by 7 bases and J by 4 bases, with 8 bases between. Germline-derived CDR1 and CDR2 are SGHDT and YYEEEE. The CDR3 contains 11 residues. This chain's CDR3 is CASGVGTEAFF. The CDR3, as DNA: TGTGCCAGCGGAGTTGGCACTGAAGCTTTCTTT.

This chain uses TRBV28 with TRBJ1-5; D ambiguous. Germline-derived CDR1 and CDR2 are MDHEN and SYDVKM. V lost 7 bases and J 0 bases, leaving 4 bases between the germline ends. This CDR3 comprises 12 residues. CDR3 bases: TGTGCCAGCATTAGTAGCAATCAGCCCCAGCATTTT. Amino acid sequence: CASISSNQPQHF.

This chain connects TRBV3-1 (or the pseudogene TRBV3-2) to TRBJ1-1; D is ambiguous. Trimming pared 8 bases from V and 5 bases from J, leaving 21 bases between. This CDR3 has 15 amino acids. Germline V gives CDR1 LGHDT, CDR2 YNNKEL (reference sequence). Here the CDR3 reads CASASPARERTEAFF. The CDR3 coding sequence is TGTGCCAGCGCGAGCCCGGCGAGGGAAAGGACTGAAGCTTTCTTT.

The rearrangement uses TRBV11-2 and TRBJ2-1; 14 nucleotides match TRBD2. Germline CDR1 is SGHAT and CDR2 is FQNNGV. This CDR3 spans 16 amino acids. With V trimmed by 5 bases and J by 4 bases, 4 bases remained unmatched. CDR3 sequence: CASSRLAGGNYNEQFF. CDR3 sequence (DNA): TGTGCCAGCAGCCGACTAGCGGGGGGGAATTACAATGAGCAGTTCTTC.

The chain combines TRBV5-4 with TRBJ2-3; 13 nucleotides align to TRBD2. Looked up from germline, CDR1 is SGHNT and CDR2 is YYREEE (reference sequence). The CDR3 runs to 17 residues. V dropped 1 base and J dropped 3; count of bases not matched to a gene: 5. DNA of the CDR3: TGTGCCAGCAGCTTGTTACTAGCGGGGGGGGATACAGATACGCAGTATTTT. Its protein is CASSLLLAGGDTDTQYF.

The V call is TRBV29-1, the J call TRBJ2-3; unclear D gene. Germline V gene data show CDR1 as SQVTM and CDR2 as ANQGSEA. The germline V and J ends were trimmed by 3 bases and 7 bases, with 11 bases remaining between them. The CDR3 runs to 12 residues. CDR3 protein: CSVEESRHTQYF. The DNA for the CDR3 is TGCAGCGTTGAGGAGAGTAGACATACGCAGTATTTT.

The gene calls are TRBV29-1 and TRBJ2-1; 10 bases agree with TRBD2. Germline V gene data show CDR1 as SQVTM and CDR2 as ANQGSEA. The CDR3 sequence is 16 residues long. Trimming at V came to 4 bases and at J to 7 bases, leaving 13 bases not matched to a gene. In nucleotides, the CDR3 is TGCAGCGTTGCCCCCTCGACTAGCGGGCCCGAAAATGAGCAGTTCTTC. The encoded protein is CSVAPSTSGPENEQFF.

This chain uses TRBV2 with TRBJ2-3, with 9 bases that match TRBD2. The CDR3 runs to 16 residues. After removal of 6 bases from V and 2 bases from J, the junction contained 9 bases not matched to a gene. The germline V gene encodes CDR1 SNHLY and CDR2 FYNNEI. In nucleotides, the CDR3 is TGTGCCAGCAGCCAGGGAGCGGGGGGACCCACAGATACGCAGTATTTT. The encoded protein is CASSQGAGGPTDTQYF.

This clone was counted a few times. The chain has TRBV7-2 and TRBJ1-1; TRBD1 aligns across 7 bases. The CDR3 totals 14 residues. J was trimmed by 6 bases and V by 5 bases; bases with no gene match: 9. The germline V gene encodes CDR1 SGHTA and CDR2 FQGNSA. For the CDR3, the DNA is TGTGCCAGCAGCCTCGACAGGGAGGCGTCTGAAGCTTTCTTT. This sequence encodes CASSLDREASEAFF.

J is TRBJ2-3 and V is TRBV4-2; the D gene is possibly TRBD2 (6 bases). The CDR3 has 19 amino acids. The V end was cut by 3 bases, the J end by 3 bases, with 25 bases between. In germline, CDR1 is LGHNA, CDR2 YNFKEQ. CDR3 residues: CASSQGGLGAGVVTDTQYF. The CDR3 DNA follows: TGTGCCAGCAGCCAGGGGGGACTTGGGGCTGGGGTGGTTACAGATACGCAGTATTTT.

CDR3 sequence (DNA): TGTGCCAGCAGTGATATCGGGGACAGGGGGTACAATGAGCAGTTCTTC. It encodes CASSDIGDRGYNEQFF. The genes are TRBV2 and TRBJ2-1; the match to TRBD1 covers 11 bases. V lost 3 bases and J lost 4; bases outside the gene matches: 5. The CDR3 has 16 amino acids. Per germline, CDR1 SNHLY and CDR2 FYNNEI.

The genes are TRBV4-2 and TRBJ2-1; D is possibly TRBD1 or TRBD2 (6 bases each). The germline CDR1 and CDR2 sequences are LGHNA and YNFKEQ. Trimming took 1 base from V and 1 from J, leaving 20 bases between them. There are 19 residues in the CDR3. CDR3 residues: CASSQVGGQGVGSYNEQFF. CDR3 nucleotide sequence: TGTGCCAGCAGCCAAGTCGGGGGCCAAGGAGTAGGATCCTACAATGAGCAGTTCTTC.

The chain links TRBV5-1 to TRBJ2-3, with unresolved D. This CDR3 has 15 residues. Germline-derived CDR1 and CDR2 are SGHRS and YFSETQ. Deletions cut 2 bases from V and 2 bases from J, with 12 bases between. In DNA form, the CDR3 reads TGCGCCAGCAGCTTAGATCCGAGTTCCACAGATACGCAGTATTTT. Translated, it gives CASSLDPSSTDTQYF. The variable domain in full, completed from reference TRBV5-1 and TRBJ2-3, reads KAGVTQTPRYLIKTRGQQVTLSCSPISGHRSVSWYQQTPGQGLQFLFEYFSETQRNKGNFPGRFSGRQFSNSRSEMNVSTLELGDSALYLCASSLDPSSTDTQYFGPGTRLTVL.

This chain joins TRBV19 and TRBJ2-1, with D unresolved. V dropped 4 bases and J dropped 0 bases, with 10 bases sitting between them. This CDR3 comprises 15 residues. The germline V gene has CDR1 LNHDA and CDR2 SQIVND (reference sequence). Written as DNA, the CDR3 is TGTGCCAGTAGTACCGGCCCGAGCTCCTACAATGAGCAGTTCTTC. This codes for CASSTGPSSYNEQFF.

This chain joins TRBV5-1 and TRBJ2-5; D may be TRBD1 or TRBD2 (5 bases each). Germline lookup yields CDR1 SGHRS and CDR2 YFSETQ. Trimming took 4 bases from V and 1 from J, leaving 20 bases between them. CDR3 length: 17 amino acids. For the CDR3, the DNA is TGCGCCAGCAGCCCCGAGGGGCGCGGTAGTGGCCAAGAGACCCAGTACTTC. Residues: CASSPEGRGSGQETQYF. Using reference TRBV5-1 and TRBJ2-5 for the parts outside the CDR3, the full variable domain is KAGVTQTPRYLIKTRGQQVTLSCSPISGHRSVSWYQQTPGQGLQFLFEYFSETQRNKGNFPGRFSGRQFSNSRSEMNVSTLELGDSALYLCASSPEGRGSGQETQYFGPGTRLLVL.

The chain combines TRBV7-2 with TRBJ1-3; D is possibly TRBD1 (5 bases). The CDR3 is 16 residues long. Deletions cut 2 bases from V and 1 base from J, with 12 bases between. Germline values: CDR1 SGHTA, CDR2 FQGNSA. CDR3: CASSLQGSGSGNTIYF. CDR3 nucleotide sequence: TGTGCCAGCAGCTTACAGGGTAGTGGTTCTGGAAACACCATATATTTT.

This clone was recorded many times. The genes are TRBV20-1 and TRBJ1-2; D unresolved. Trimming removed 3 bases at V and 4 bases at J, with 9 bases between. The CDR3 loop spans 12 amino acids. CDR1 is DFQATT and CDR2 is SNEGSKA in the germline V gene (reference sequence). The chain's CDR3 is CSASTAGYGYTF. The DNA of the CDR3 is TGCAGTGCTAGTACAGCAGGCTATGGCTACACCTTC.